Included here is one T cell receptor (beta chain) sequence, with context. Its cognate antigen is unknown. For the second PCR, which ran for 7 to 11 cycles, a sample-barcoded 5' primer and a J-beta primer mix were used. Each sample yielded at least 3 million CDR3-containing paired-end reads. TCRdb called the 5' RACE reads again in MiXCR, with one record for every CDR3 protein. The sample contains around 710,000 distinct CDR3 sequences, approximately 39% of which appear only once. This specimen comes from a study of blood T cells in healthy people across ages. Overall study results and limits: Relative to aged donors, long-lived donors carried more naive CD4+ cells and displayed higher diversity. In the absence of known donor CMV status, changes in expanded clonotypes were possibly confounded. Since the PBMCs were unsorted, naive and antigen-experienced cells could not be conclusively compared.

Germline-derived CDR1 and CDR2 are MNHNY and SVGAGI (reference sequence). The germline V and J ends were trimmed by 6 bases and 4 bases, with 15 bases remaining between them. The CDR3 is 14 amino acids. Specimen: blood. The receptor comes from a woman aged 55 to 70 in good health. The genes are TRBV6-6 and TRBJ1-1, with a possible D match to TRBD1 (6 bases). CDR3 loop: CASSPGGRGTEAFF. CDR3 sequence (DNA): TGTGCCAGCAGCCCGGGGGGCAGGGGCACTGAAGCTTTCTTT.